The clone carrying this T cell receptor (beta chain) turned up a few times. These data originate in a study of blood T cell repertoires in COVID-19. Turning to the study itself: Donors in the United States, Italy and Spain gave samples during acute or convalescent COVID-19.

Assay used: immunoSEQ multiplex PCR; TCRdb lists only in-frame clones, some missing. The sample has 150,000 to 200,000 clones, about 86% seen once. The V gene end was trimmed by 0 bases and the J gene end by 6 bases; junction bases not matched to a gene: 10. Looked up from germline, CDR1 is LGHDT and CDR2 is YNNKEL (reference sequence). This CDR3 spans 18 amino acids. Sequences were obtained from peripheral blood. The clonotype originates from a man over 45 with active or convalescent COVID-19. V and J are TRBV3-1 (or the pseudogene TRBV3-2) and TRBJ2-2; 10 nucleotides agree with TRBD1. The CDR3 DNA reads as TGTGCCAGCAGCCAAGATGCGATACCGGGACAGGGGTCCGGGGAGCTGTTTTTT. This encodes CASSQDAIPGQGSGELFF.